This TCR beta chain was sequenced in a study of T cell responses to AZD1222 COVID-19 vaccine. TCRdb keeps only in-frame clones here, not all; method: immunoSEQ multiplex PCR. The sample carries under 200,000 clones, around 90% recorded once. Trimming at V came to 4 bases and at J to 4 bases, leaving 5 bases not matched to a gene. The CDR3 spans 14 residues. The germline V gene encodes CDR1 LNHDA and CDR2 SQIVND (reference sequence). Worth noting for this clone: The antigen is undetermined.

Whole-study findings and limits: Only five to seven AZD1222 recipients tested seropositive at baseline. Rises in breadth and depth of Spike-specific TCRs came after two AZD1222 doses. Most donors were white British and more were female, and clonal diversity was possibly underestimated.

The input for sequencing was peripheral blood, taken on day 0 of AZD1222 vaccination. The chain couples TRBV19 to TRBJ2-7, with TRBD1 matching 9 bases. This sequence was found in an adult in good health. CDR3 residues: CASSTTGGMYEQYF. CDR3 nucleotides: TGTGCCAGTAGTACCACAGGGGGCATGTACGAGCAGTACTTC. Full variable domain (rest looked up from reference TRBV19 and TRBJ2-7): DGGITQSPKYLFRKEGQNVTLSCEQNLNHDAMYWYRQDPGQGLRLIYYSQIVNDFQKGDIAEGYSVSREKKESFPLTVTSAQKNPTAFYLCASSTTGGMYEQYFGPGTRLTVT.